This T cell receptor beta chain was recorded in a study of blood T cell repertoires in COVID-19 (TCRdb year 2020). About the study as a whole: Collaborator samples came from the United States, Italy and Spain and covered acute and convalescent phases of COVID-19. Subjects who had been exposed to COVID-19, were actively infected with it, or had recovered from it provided the deeply sampled blood TCRbeta repertoires that made up the dataset. HLA class I and class II types, where available, came from metadata supplied by the sample provider rather than from assay-based typing. Samples were obtained from the ongoing ImmuneRACE study (first 160 participants) and from 950 to 1,500 subjects provided by 6 global collaborators. The prospective study material was composed of cDNA or gDNA derived from T cells, B-cell-depleted T cells, or PBMCs. The repertoires were released in a freely available public database meant as a resource for research on the immune response to SARS-CoV-2. Sample metadata almost always included a de-identified subject ID, COVID-19 status, age in years and sex. The study at large found these results: How much clinical and demographic metadata was included differed by source and by participant, and the metadata was provided uncurated.

Collaborating institutions collected whole blood in K2EDTA tubes following their own protocols. Collaborator samples were shipped for TCRbeta analysis as frozen whole blood, isolated PBMCs, or DNA extracted from either sample type. The immunoSEQ Assay, a bias-controlled multiplex PCR, was used to amplify TCRbeta CDR3 regions from genomic DNA. The original pipeline was this. The number of nucleated cells in each sample was estimated from the amplification of reference gene primers within the assay. Sequence reads were collapsed and filtered to measure the absolute abundance of every unique TCRbeta CDR3 rearrangement. For each sample, productive Simpson clonality was calculated as the square root of Simpson's diversity index across productive rearrangements. TCRdb obtained this table from immuneACCESS and retained in-frame rearrangements with V and J assigned. These tables miss some clones; where compared with another copy, unresolved V genes account for less than half of the shortfall, and the remainder is unexplained. V, J and clone size derive from that table, while D and trimming were established from the DNA sequence. The sample profile shows some 76,000 clones; approximately 81% of them were found once. The ten largest clones capture about 20% of the sample.

Regarding this clone: Its antigen specificity is not known. The record has no base qualities; no much larger clone is one base away.

V loses 1 base of germline sequence and J loses 4 bases, and the interval between the two ends is 12 bases. CDR1 is given as SGDLS and CDR2 as YYNGEE, both from the germline V gene. From cysteine to phenylalanine, the CDR3 is 15 amino acids long. Here the CDR3 DNA is all that survives: 45 bases in frame from base 1. Sequencing used peripheral blood. The receptor was isolated from a woman aged 55-69 years with acute or convalescent COVID-19. The chain is assembled from TRBV9 and TRBJ2-1; 5 matching bases give a weak D call of TRBD1. The CDR3 reads CASSVQGSIYNEQFF. At the DNA level, the sequence is TGTGCCAGCAGCGTACAGGGTTCCATATACAATGAGCAGTTCTTC.